This T cell receptor beta chain was found in a study of blood T cells in healthy people across ages. In germline, CDR1 is SNHLY, CDR2 FYNNEI. The CDR3 consists of 15 residues. The V segment lost 6 bases and the J segment 5 bases; nucleotides outside the gene matches: 9. Study-wide points: PBMCs left unsorted prevented a conclusive naive versus antigen-experienced comparison.

A second PCR of roughly 6 to 12 cycles used a sample-barcoded 5' primer and a J-beta primer mix. MiXCR, applied by TCRdb to the 5' RACE reads, yields one record per CDR3 protein. The table has 590,000 or so distinct CDR3 sequences, about 30% seen once. Comments on this clonotype: The antigen is unknown.

The TCR comes from an elderly woman in good health. Sequencing used blood. V is TRBV2 and J is TRBJ2-5, with TRBD2 identical over 10 bases. CDR3 sequence reads: CASRGEAGGTETQYF. Written as DNA, the CDR3 is TGTGCCAGCAGGGGCGAAGCGGGGGGGACGGAGACCCAGTACTTC. Filled out from reference TRBV2 and TRBJ2-5, the complete variable domain reads EPEVTQTPSHQVTQMGQEVILRCVPISNHLYFYWYRQILGQKVEFLVSFYNNEISEKSEIFDDQFSVERPDGSNFTLKIRSTKLEDSAMYFCASRGEAGGTETQYFGPGTRLLVL.